The 6 T cell receptor beta chains listed next were all sequenced from one sample in a study of cytomegalovirus exposure and HLA in healthy donors. The PCR made use of 60 Vbeta and 13 Jbeta primers. Method: immunoSEQ multiplex PCR; TCRdb's copy keeps in-frame clones and lacks some. The sample shows about 120,000 clones, about 76% of them seen only once. Material: PBMCs. Every receptor here comes from a man between 60 and 75 years old in good health and CMV-seropositive.

The chain links TRBV5-6 to TRBJ2-3; tentative D call: TRBD1 (6 bases). The CDR3 spans 13 residues. V gave up 3 bases and J gave up 8 bases, with 13 bases separating them. From germline, CDR1 is SGHDT and CDR2 YYEEEE. For the CDR3, the DNA is TGTGCCAGCAGCTCGACTCTCAGGGGTACGCAGTATTTT. Protein sequence: CASSSTLRGTQYF.

V is TRBV7-8 and J is TRBJ2-7; D uncertain. This CDR3 spans 13 amino acids. Trimming pared 5 bases from V and 2 bases from J, leaving 10 bases between. The germline gives CDR1 SGHVS, CDR2 FQNEAQ. The CDR3 reads CASSPFRAYEQYF. Written as DNA, the CDR3 is TGTGCCAGCAGCCCATTCCGGGCCTACGAGCAGTACTTC.

The chain carries TRBV28 and TRBJ1-1; tentative D call: TRBD1 (6 bases). V gave up 2 bases and J gave up 1 base, with 11 bases separating them. Germline V gives CDR1 MDHEN, CDR2 SYDVKM. This CDR3 is built from 15 residues. The CDR3: CASSLEPRGNTEAFF. CDR3 nucleotides: TGTGCCAGCAGTTTAGAGCCCAGGGGGAACACTGAAGCTTTCTTT.

The chain joins TRBV29-1 to TRBJ2-7, with 8 nucleotides matching TRBD1. CDR3 length: 13 residues. V gave up 6 bases and J gave up 6 bases; unmatched junction bases: 10. Germline V gene data show CDR1 as SQVTM and CDR2 as ANQGSEA. The CDR3: CSVSRGHDGEQYF. CDR3 nucleotide sequence: TGCAGCGTGAGCAGGGGGCACGACGGCGAGCAGTACTTC.

The chain links TRBV4-2 to TRBJ2-7; 8 positions match TRBD2. The CDR3 spans 15 residues. J gave up 4 bases and V 1 base, and 6 bases lay outside the gene matches. The germline V gene has CDR1 LGHNA and CDR2 YNFKEQ. CDR3 coding DNA: TGTGCCAGCAGCCAAGTTGGACTAGCTCTGTACGAGCAGTACTTC. Amino acid sequence: CASSQVGLALYEQYF.

The V and J genes are TRBV4-2 and TRBJ1-6; D is ambiguous. This CDR3 is 19 amino acids long. Germline CDR1 reads LGHNA; CDR2 reads YNFKEQ. V was trimmed by 0 bases and J by 5 bases, leaving 20 bases between them. CDR3 bases: TGTGCCAGCAGCCAAGATCCCCGTCTGGGAGGGCCCCATAATTCACCCCTCCACTTT. It codes for CASSQDPRLGGPHNSPLHF.